Here is one T cell receptor (beta chain) with its context. The CDR3 is 14 amino acids. Germline values: CDR1 SGHNT, CDR2 YYREEE (reference sequence). The V segment lost 1 base and the J segment 4 bases; nucleotides outside the gene matches: 4. This specimen belongs to a study of cytomegalovirus exposure and HLA in healthy donors. This PCR relied on a set of 60 Vbeta primers and 13 Jbeta primers. Clones were sequenced by immunoSEQ multiplex PCR, and TCRdb holds only the in-frame ones, with some missing. Here the sample spans 210,000 or so clones, approximately 88% being singletons. V gene TRBV5-4 combines with J gene TRBJ2-7, with 8 positions matching TRBD2. This TCR was recovered from a boy between 2 and 10 years old in good health and CMV-seronegative. The sample was PBMCs. As DNA, the CDR3 is TGTGCCAGCAGCTTGAACGGGGGGGCTTACGAGCAGTACTTC. It yields the protein CASSLNGGAYEQYF. The variable domain in full, completed from reference TRBV5-4 and TRBJ2-7, reads ETGVTQSPTHLIKTRGQQVTLRCSSQSGHNTVSWYQQALGQGPQFIFQYYREEENGRGNFPPRFSGLQFPNYSSELNVNALELDDSALYLCASSLNGGAYEQYFGPGTRLTVT.